The present TCR beta chain was sequenced within a study of blood T cell repertoires in COVID-19. The overall study: Donors in the United States, Italy and Spain gave samples during acute or convalescent COVID-19. T cells, B-cell-depleted T cells, or PBMCs supplied cDNA or gDNA.

The CDR3 has 18 residues. Germline CDR1 MDHEN, CDR2 SYDVKM. J was trimmed by 1 base and V by 4 bases; bases with no gene match: 6. Per the study methods: It was from reference gene primer amplification that nucleated cell counts were estimated. Using immunoSEQ multiplex PCR, the repertoire was profiled, and TCRdb retains in-frame clones only, with some absent. V and J calls and clone size are those listed in that table; D and trimming were worked out from the DNA. The sample carries some 130,000 clones, roughly 90% recorded once. The sequencing input was peripheral blood. V usage is TRBV28 and J usage is TRBJ2-6; 11 nucleotides match TRBD1. The sequence was collected from a man aged 65 to 85 with active COVID-19. As DNA, the CDR3 is TGTGCCAGCAGTTCGGCCGGACAGGGGGCTTCTGGGGCCAACGTCCTGACTTTC. This codes for CASSSAGQGASGANVLTF. The full variable domain, completed using reference TRBV28 and TRBJ2-6, is DVKVTQSSRYLVKRTGEKVFLECVQDMDHENMFWYRQDPGLGLRLIYFSYDVKMKEKGDIPEGYSVSREKKERFSLILESASTNQTSMYLCASSSAGQGASGANVLTFGAGSRLTVL.